These T cell receptor beta chains were read from a single sample in a study of shared clonotypes between healthy human individuals. TCRdb's table, derived via immunoSEQ multiplex PCR, lists solely in-frame clones and lacks some. In the table there are over a million clones, approximately 98.5% of which are singletons. Specimen: naive CD4+ T cells sorted from blood. The receptor source for this set is a man between 25 and 39 years old in good health. CDR3s include the opening cysteine and the closing phenylalanine or tryptophan. D genes are given only for firm matches. Only part of the rows carry a size: once, few, many, or a class if the clone is expanded.

TGTGCCAGCAGTGGTCCTGGGACTAGCGGGGGAGATACGCAGTATTTT | CASSGPGTSGGDTQYF | TRBJ2-3 | TRBD2 | TRBV27 | -
TGCGCCAGCAGCCAAGGAGTAGGAGTCCCCTACGAGCAGTACTTC | CASSQGVGVPYEQYF | TRBJ2-7 | - | TRBV4-3 | -
TGTGCCAGCAGCTTGGGTACTAGCGGGGACAATGAGCAGTTCTTC | CASSLGTSGDNEQFF | TRBJ2-1 | TRBD2 | TRBV5-4 | -
TGCGCCAGCACCCGAACTAGCGATAGTGAGCAGTTCTTC | CASTRTSDSEQFF | TRBJ2-1 | TRBD2 | TRBV5-1 | -
TGTGCCAGCAGCCGACAGGTGGGGAATGAAAAACTGTTTTTT | CASSRQVGNEKLFF | TRBJ1-4 | - | TRBV7-2 | -
TGTGCCAGCAGCTGGGACAGGAGTGATGAAAAACTGTTTTTT | CASSWDRSDEKLFF | TRBJ1-4 | TRBD1 | TRBV5-4 | -
TGTGCCAGCAGCTTAGACTCCCTGGCCCAGTACTTC | CASSLDSLAQYF | TRBJ2-5 | - | TRBV7-2 | -
TGTGCCAGCACCTCTAAGGTTGCCACCGGGGAGCTGTTTTTT | CASTSKVATGELFF | TRBJ2-2 | - | TRBV7-9 | -
TGTGCCAGCAGTTTGAGGGGCTACGAGCAGTACTTC | CASSLRGYEQYF | TRBJ2-7 | - | TRBV7-9 | -
TGTGCCAGCAGCTTATTTGGACTAATAGCCAAAAACATTCAGTACTTC | CASSLFGLIAKNIQYF | TRBJ2-4 | - | TRBV7-9 | -
TGTGCCAGCAGCTGGCCTGACCCGAGCTCCTACAATGAGCAGTTCTTC | CASSWPDPSSYNEQFF | TRBJ2-1 | - | TRBV5-7 | -
TGTGCCAGCAGCGTAATGGGGAACACTGAAGCTTTCTTT | CASSVMGNTEAFF | TRBJ1-1 | - | TRBV9 | -
TGTGCCAGTTTAGGCAGGACCTACAATGAGCAGTTCTTC | CASLGRTYNEQFF | TRBJ2-1 | - | TRBV7-9 | once
TGTGCCAGCAGTCGGGACTCCCCCTACGAGCAGTACTTC | CASSRDSPYEQYF | TRBJ2-7 | - | TRBV27 | once
TGTGCCAGCTCCCCTAGCGGCTCCTACAATGAGCAGTTCTTC | CASSPSGSYNEQFF | TRBJ2-1 | TRBD2 | TRBV18 | -
TGCGCCAGCAGCTTGGCCTGGGGCTACACCTTC | CASSLAWGYTF | TRBJ1-2 | - | TRBV5-1 | -
TGTGCCAGCAGTTTACCGGTCTCCCACAATGAGCAGTTCTTC | CASSLPVSHNEQFF | TRBJ2-1 | - | TRBV28 | -
TGTGCCAGTACTGCGTACGCGGGACAGGATAACTATGGCTACACCTTC | CASTAYAGQDNYGYTF | TRBJ1-2 | TRBD1 | TRBV19 | -
TGTGCCAGCAGCTTTTCTAGGGGAAGGCCGAGCTCCTACAATGAGCAGTTCTTC | CASSFSRGRPSSYNEQFF | TRBJ2-1 | - | TRBV5-4 | -
TGTGCCAGCTCACCGGACCGCAATCAGCCCCAGCATTTT | CASSPDRNQPQHF | TRBJ1-5 | - | TRBV18 | -
TGTGCCAGCAGTTTTCTGGACAACCCCACCGGGGAGCTGTTTTTT | CASSFLDNPTGELFF | TRBJ2-2 | - | TRBV28 | -
TGCAGTGCCACCAGTGGGGAGACCCAGTACTTC | CSATSGETQYF | TRBJ2-5 | - | TRBV20-1 | -
TGTGCCAGCTCACCGAGTCCGGGGAGAGCTGAAGCTTTCTTT | CASSPSPGRAEAFF | TRBJ1-1 | - | TRBV18 | -
TGTGCCAGCAGTTCCACGACAGGGGTCAGTGGCACAGATACGCAGTATTTT | CASSSTTGVSGTDTQYF | TRBJ2-3 | TRBD1 | TRBV28 | -
TGTGCCAGCAGCTCTGGACTAGCGGGGGCCTACAATGAGCAGTTCTTC | CASSSGLAGAYNEQFF | TRBJ2-1 | TRBD2 | TRBV11-2 | -
TGTGCCAGCAGCCCATCCGACAGGAGACACACCGGGGAGCTGTTTTTT | CASSPSDRRHTGELFF | TRBJ2-2 | - | TRBV5-6 | -
TGTGCCAGCAGCTTTTCCAGAAACAGGGATGAGCAGTTCTTC | CASSFSRNRDEQFF | TRBJ2-1 | - | TRBV7-8 | -
TGCAGCGTTGAAGATCGCCGGAGAAATGAAAAACTGTTTTTT | CSVEDRRRNEKLFF | TRBJ1-4 | - | TRBV29-1 | -
TGTGCCACCAGAATAGCGGGAGTGGCAAACGAGCAGTACTTC | CATRIAGVANEQYF | TRBJ2-7 | TRBD2 | TRBV15 | -
TGTGCCAGCTCCCCGGGGGCGGGTGAAAAACTGTTTTTT | CASSPGAGEKLFF | TRBJ1-4 | - | TRBV18 | -
TGTGCCAGCAGCCCCCCGGGACAGGGATTATTATCCTACGAGCAGTACTTC | CASSPPGQGLLSYEQYF | TRBJ2-7 | TRBD1 | TRBV5-5 | once
TGTGCCATCGGACAGGGGGGAATTGGCTACACCTTC | CAIGQGGIGYTF | TRBJ1-2 | TRBD1 | TRBV30 | -
TGTGCCAGCAGTAATGACAGGGGGAGCACTGAAGCTTTCTTT | CASSNDRGSTEAFF | TRBJ1-1 | TRBD1 | TRBV5-4 | -
TGTGCCAGCAGTCAGACTGAGAACGAGCAGTACTTC | CASSQTENEQYF | TRBJ2-7 | - | TRBV28 | -
TGTGCCAGCAGCGAGAACAGTCTCAGCTCCTACAATGAGCAGTTCTTC | CASSENSLSSYNEQFF | TRBJ2-1 | - | TRBV9 | once
TGTGCCACCAGCAGAGATTTGGCGACTAGCGGGAGAGCAACCGGGGAGCTGTTTTTT | CATSRDLATSGRATGELFF | TRBJ2-2 | TRBD2 | TRBV15 | once
TGCGCCAGCAGCAGCGGGTTGGGAGCCAGGTTTAACTATGGCTACACCTTC | CASSSGLGARFNYGYTF | TRBJ1-2 | - | TRBV4-3 | -
TGCAGCGCCACAAAAGACAGGGGGGTCGGGAATGAGCAGTTCTTC | CSATKDRGVGNEQFF | TRBJ2-1 | TRBD1 | TRBV29-1 | -
TGTGCCAGCAGCGTAGACTCAGGGTCGGTGGAGACCCAGTACTTC | CASSVDSGSVETQYF | TRBJ2-5 | - | TRBV9 | -
TGCGCCAGCAGCCCGTCCAGCGGGGGATACAATGAGCAGTTCTTC | CASSPSSGGYNEQFF | TRBJ2-1 | TRBD2 | TRBV5-1 | -